This T cell receptor (beta chain) was found in a study of cytomegalovirus exposure and HLA in healthy donors. Both 60 Vbeta primers and 13 Jbeta primers went into the PCR. In the authors' methods: Among the unique TCR beta chains that a later analysis counted, 75 million to 85 million in all, about 12 million were shared. TCRdb's table, derived via immunoSEQ multiplex PCR, lists solely in-frame clones and lacks some. V and J calls and clone size follow that table, whereas D and trimming were derived from the DNA. Among about 160,000 clones listed, around 68% were seen once. The study, taken as a whole, reports: It was likely that a cluster of highly shared sequence variants was a sequencing artifact.

This clone was seen only a few times. The antigen remains undetermined. This clonotype was obtained from a woman aged 40 to 50 in good health and CMV-seropositive. Sequenced material: PBMCs.

CDR3 DNA: TGTGCCAGCAGTTCATCGAATAACAGGGGCGGCTATGGCTACACCTTC. This encodes CASSSSNNRGGYGYTF. The V call is TRBV6-6, the J call TRBJ1-2; 7 nucleotides align to TRBD1. Germline CDR1 and CDR2: MNHNY and SVGAGI (reference sequence). The V segment lost 4 bases and the J segment 4 bases; nucleotides outside the gene matches: 12. CDR3 size: 16 residues.